This T cell receptor (beta chain) was recorded in a study of blood T cell repertoires in COVID-19. Overall study context: Italy, Spain and the United States were the sources of the convalescent and acute COVID-19 samples. Nucleic acid was either cDNA or gDNA, and it came from T cells, B-cell-depleted T cells, or PBMCs.

The CDR3 extends over 15 amino acids. Germline CDR1 and CDR2: KGHDR and SFDVKD. V lost 6 bases, J lost 4 bases, and 14 bases lay in between. Study processing details: The authors estimated nucleated cell counts from reference gene primer amplification. Method: immunoSEQ multiplex PCR; TCRdb's copy keeps in-frame clones and lacks some. The V and J calls and clone size come from that table; D and trimming were worked out from the DNA. The data show about 380,000 clones, with around 89% seen just once and 6% to 7.5% held by the top ten. This chain connects TRBV24-1 to TRBJ1-4, with D perhaps matching TRBD1 (5 bases). The origin of this receptor is a man between 18 and 35 years old with active or convalescent COVID-19. Sequenced: peripheral blood. CDR3 DNA: TGTGCCACCAGTTTGGGCGACAGTATTAATGAAAAACTGTTTTTT. Its translation is CATSLGDSINEKLFF.